The rows below give T cell receptor beta chains drawn from one sample of a study of blood T cell repertoires in COVID-19. Some clones are missing from TCRdb's copy, which holds only in-frame ones; the method was immunoSEQ multiplex PCR. The sample includes more than 60,000 clones, 88% of them seen just once. The specimen sequenced was PBMCs or T cells enriched from blood (not recorded which). The receptors were gathered from a woman aged 40 to 50 who had recovered from COVID-19. Each CDR3 is given with its conserved first and last residue. The D gene is left open where the match is weak. Size values are once, few and many counts, or a class for expanded clones, and some rows have none.

d_gene,len,v_gene,j_gene,abundance,CDR3nt,CDR3aa
.,14,TRBV3-1/TRBV3-2,TRBJ1-6,few,TGTGCCAGCAGCCAAGAGGGGGGGAAATCACCCCTCCACTTT,CASSQEGGKSPLHF
TRBD1,15,TRBV7-9,TRBJ1-6,few,TGTGCCAGCAGCCTTACGCGGCAGGGGGTTTCGCCCCTCCACTTT,CASSLTRQGVSPLHF
.,15,TRBV27,TRBJ1-2,.,TGTGCCAGCAGTTTAATCGGGAGCTTAGCGGATGGCTACACCTTC,CASSLIGSLADGYTF
TRBD1,15,TRBV25-1,TRBJ1-1,few,TGTGCCAGCAAAGGGACAGGGAATGCCTACACTGAAGCTTTCTTT,CASKGTGNAYTEAFF
TRBD1,15,TRBV10-3,TRBJ1-2,.,TGTGCCATCAGTGAGGTGGCAGGGGGAAACTATGGCTACACCTTC,CAISEVAGGNYGYTF
TRBD1,17,TRBV5-1,TRBJ1-3,few,TGCGCCAGCAGCTTGGTTGGACAGGCCGATACTGGAAACACCATATATTTT,CASSLVGQADTGNTIYF
.,14,TRBV7-2,TRBJ2-5,.,TGTGCCAGCAGCTCCCGACTGCTTGGGGAGACCCAGTACTTC,CASSSRLLGETQYF
.,14,TRBV3-1/TRBV3-2,TRBJ1-5,.,TGTGCCAGCAGCCCCCTTTCTGGCAATCAGCCCCAGCATTTT,CASSPLSGNQPQHF
TRBD1,15,TRBV7-2,TRBJ2-3,.,TGTGCCAGCAGCCCGTTCAGGGGGATCGCAGATACGCAGTATTTT,CASSPFRGIADTQYF
.,13,TRBV19,TRBJ1-1,.,TGTGCCAGTAGGTGGGCGGGGAACACTGAAGCTTTCTTT,CASRWAGNTEAFF
.,15,TRBV4-1,TRBJ2-2,.,TGCGCCAGCAGCCAAGATCAGGGGTATCCCGGGGAGCTGTTTTTT,CASSQDQGYPGELFF
TRBD2,18,TRBV27,TRBJ2-1,.,TGTGCCAGCAGTCCCCTTTTTCGAGCGGGGGGCCTTGGGAATGAGCAGTTCTTC,CASSPLFRAGGLGNEQFF
TRBD2,14,TRBV5-4,TRBJ2-7,.,TGTGCCAGCAGCTTAGCGGGGAACTCCTACGAGCAGTACTTC,CASSLAGNSYEQYF
TRBD1,18,TRBV9,TRBJ1-3,.,TGTGCCAGCAGCGTAGGGACAGGGGCTTTTGGATCTGGAAACACCATATATTTT,CASSVGTGAFGSGNTIYF
TRBD2,16,TRBV5-4,TRBJ2-2,few,TGTGCCAGCAGCTTTACTAGCGGGGCTCGCACCGGGGAGCTGTTTTTT,CASSFTSGARTGELFF
.,15,TRBV2,TRBJ2-1,.,TGTGCCAGCAGCGTTGACTGGAGCTCCTACAATGAGCAGTTCTTC,CASSVDWSSYNEQFF